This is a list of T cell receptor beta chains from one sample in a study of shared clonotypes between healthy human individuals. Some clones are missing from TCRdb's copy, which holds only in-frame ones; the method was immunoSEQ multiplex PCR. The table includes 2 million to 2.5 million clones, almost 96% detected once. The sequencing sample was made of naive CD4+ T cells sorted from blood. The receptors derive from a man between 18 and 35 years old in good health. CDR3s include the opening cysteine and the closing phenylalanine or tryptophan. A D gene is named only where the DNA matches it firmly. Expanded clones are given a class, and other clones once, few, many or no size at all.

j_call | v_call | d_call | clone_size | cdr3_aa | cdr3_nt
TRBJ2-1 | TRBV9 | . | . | CASSPTSSYNEQFF | TGTGCCAGCAGCCCGACTAGCTCCTACAATGAGCAGTTCTTC
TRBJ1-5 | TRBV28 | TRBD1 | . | CASSYARTGDVQPQHF | TGTGCCAGCAGTTACGCGAGGACAGGGGATGTCCAGCCCCAGCATTTT
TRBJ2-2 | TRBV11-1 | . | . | CASSLVQGSGELFF | TGTGCCAGCAGCTTAGTACAGGGTTCCGGGGAGCTGTTTTTT
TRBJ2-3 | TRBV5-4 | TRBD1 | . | CASSLRDRGWDTQYF | TGTGCCAGCAGCTTGAGGGACAGGGGATGGGATACGCAGTATTTT
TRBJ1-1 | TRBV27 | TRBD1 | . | CASSLSGDRGEAFF | TGTGCCAGCAGTTTATCCGGAGACAGGGGAGAAGCTTTCTTT
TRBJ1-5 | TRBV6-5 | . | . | CASLGQTQPQHF | TGTGCCAGCCTAGGACAGACTCAGCCCCAGCATTTT
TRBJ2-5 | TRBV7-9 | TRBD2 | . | CASSWTSGSMKTQYF | TGTGCCAGCAGCTGGACTAGCGGGAGCATGAAGACCCAGTACTTC
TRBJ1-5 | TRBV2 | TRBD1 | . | CASSDGGDRYQPQHF | TGTGCCAGCAGTGATGGTGGGGACAGATATCAGCCCCAGCATTTT
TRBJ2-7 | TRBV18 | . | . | CASSPKGGVRYEQYF | TGTGCCAGCTCGCCTAAGGGGGGGGTGAGATACGAGCAGTACTTC
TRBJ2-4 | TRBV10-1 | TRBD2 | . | CASTPGLAGLLAKNIQYF | TGCGCCAGCACCCCGGGACTAGCGGGACTTTTAGCCAAAAACATTCAGTACTTC
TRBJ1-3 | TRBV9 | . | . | CASSVDGSSGNTIYF | TGTGCCAGCAGCGTGGACGGCAGCTCTGGAAACACCATATATTTT
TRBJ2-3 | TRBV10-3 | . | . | CAISGRGASTDTQYF | TGTGCCATCAGTGGGCGGGGTGCTAGCACAGATACGCAGTATTTT
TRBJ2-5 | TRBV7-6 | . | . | CASSRRGKEETQYF | TGTGCCAGCAGCCGCAGGGGAAAGGAAGAGACCCAGTACTTC
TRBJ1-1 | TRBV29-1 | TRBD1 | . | CSVEAPGQSVEAFF | TGCAGCGTTGAAGCCCCGGGACAGAGTGTTGAAGCTTTCTTT
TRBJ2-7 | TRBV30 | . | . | CAWSPDFSSYEQYF | TGTGCCTGGAGTCCTGACTTTAGCTCCTACGAGCAGTACTTC
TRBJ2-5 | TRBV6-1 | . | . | CAIKREVGRETQYF | TGTGCCATCAAGCGTGAGGTGGGTAGAGAGACCCAGTACTTC
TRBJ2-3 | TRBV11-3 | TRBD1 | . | CASSLAFGTGDPDTQYF | TGTGCCAGCAGCTTAGCCTTTGGGACAGGGGATCCCGATACGCAGTATTTT
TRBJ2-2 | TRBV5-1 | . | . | CASSLSSTGELFF | TGCGCCAGCAGCTTGAGTTCCACCGGGGAGCTGTTTTTT
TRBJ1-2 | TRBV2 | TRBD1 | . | CASSERVQGPGYTF | TGTGCCAGCAGTGAAAGGGTACAGGGGCCCGGCTACACCTTC
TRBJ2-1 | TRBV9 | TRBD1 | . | CASSAWTGVVNEQFF | TGTGCCAGCAGCGCCTGGACAGGGGTGGTCAATGAGCAGTTCTTC
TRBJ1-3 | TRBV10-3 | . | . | CAISESKAATRSGNTIYF | TGTGCCATCAGTGAGTCGAAGGCGGCCACCCGTTCTGGAAACACCATATATTTT
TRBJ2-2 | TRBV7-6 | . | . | CASSLAPGGRGAGELFF | TGTGCCAGCAGCTTAGCCCCAGGAGGGAGAGGGGCCGGGGAGCTGTTTTTT
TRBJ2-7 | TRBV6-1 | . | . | CASTWELSYEQYF | TGTGCCAGCACTTGGGAACTCTCCTACGAGCAGTACTTC
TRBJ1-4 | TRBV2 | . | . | CASSGVDRRGF | TGTGCCAGCAGTGGTGTTGACAGGCGGGGATTT
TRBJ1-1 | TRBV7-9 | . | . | CASSYTSGTANTEAFF | TGTGCCAGCAGCTATACTTCCGGGACGGCGAACACTGAAGCTTTCTTT
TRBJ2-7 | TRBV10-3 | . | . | CAISEGAVAYEQYF | TGTGCCATCAGTGAGGGGGCAGTGGCCTACGAGCAGTACTTC
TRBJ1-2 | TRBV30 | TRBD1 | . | CAWSVDGWVESGWTGTNYGYTF | TGTGCCTGGAGTGTGGACGGTTGGGTGGAGTCTGGTTGGACAGGCACTAACTATGGCTACACCTTC
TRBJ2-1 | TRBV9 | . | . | CASSVGGETYNEQFF | TGTGCCAGCAGCGTAGGGGGGGAAACCTACAATGAGCAGTTCTTC
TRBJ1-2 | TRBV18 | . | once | CASSPSLQGDYGYTF | TGTGCCAGCTCACCATCCCTACAGGGCGACTATGGCTACACCTTC
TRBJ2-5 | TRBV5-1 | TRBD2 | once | CASSPGLAGAQETQYF | TGCGCCAGCAGCCCCGGACTAGCGGGGGCGCAAGAGACCCAGTACTTC
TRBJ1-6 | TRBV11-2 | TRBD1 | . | CASSQPDRANNSPLHF | TGTGCCAGCAGCCAACCGGACAGGGCGAATAATTCACCCCTCCACTTT
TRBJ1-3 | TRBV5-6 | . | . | CASSLVGDSGNTIYF | TGTGCCAGCAGCTTGGTAGGGGACTCTGGAAACACCATATATTTT
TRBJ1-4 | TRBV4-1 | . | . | CASSQGDNEKLFF | TGCGCCAGCAGCCAGGGCGATAATGAAAAACTGTTTTTT
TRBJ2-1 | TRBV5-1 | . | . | CASSLSDTSYNEQFF | TGCGCCAGCAGCTTATCAGATACGTCCTACAATGAGCAGTTCTTC
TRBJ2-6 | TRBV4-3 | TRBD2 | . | CASSQDIGDGTSLSNVLTF | TGCGCCAGCAGCCAAGATATCGGAGATGGGACTAGTCTTTCCAACGTCCTGACTTTC
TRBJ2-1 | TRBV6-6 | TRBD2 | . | CASSTTASGSYNEQFF | TGTGCCAGCAGCACCACCGCTAGCGGGAGCTACAATGAGCAGTTCTTC
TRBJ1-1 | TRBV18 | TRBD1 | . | CASSRGGSDRAITEAFF | TGTGCCAGCTCCCGAGGCGGCTCGGACAGGGCAATCACTGAAGCTTTCTTT
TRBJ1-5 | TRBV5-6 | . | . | CASSLRAFNQPQHF | TGTGCCAGCAGCTTACGAGCCTTCAATCAGCCCCAGCATTTT
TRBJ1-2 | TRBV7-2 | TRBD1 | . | CASSPRTGEGGYTF | TGTGCCAGCAGCCCACGGACAGGGGAAGGTGGCTACACCTTC
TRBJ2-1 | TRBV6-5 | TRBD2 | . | CASSRGSSGEDEQFF | TGTGCCAGCAGCCGCGGGAGTAGCGGGGAGGATGAGCAGTTCTTC
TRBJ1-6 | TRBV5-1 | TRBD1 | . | CASSPVGTVVGPLHF | TGCGCCAGCAGCCCGGTCGGGACAGTGGTAGGGCCCCTCCACTTT
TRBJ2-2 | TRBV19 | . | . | CASSRTEIDTGELFF | TGTGCCAGTAGTCGGACAGAGATAGACACCGGGGAGCTGTTTTTT
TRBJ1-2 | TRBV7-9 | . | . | CASSLAGVDGYTF | TGTGCCAGCAGCTTAGCAGGGGTGGATGGCTACACCTTC
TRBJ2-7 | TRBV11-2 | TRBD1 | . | CASSAVTGEFYEQYF | TGTGCCAGCAGCGCCGTCACAGGGGAATTCTACGAGCAGTACTTC
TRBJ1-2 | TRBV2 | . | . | CASSEGTDYGYTF | TGTGCCAGCAGTGAAGGGACCGACTATGGCTACACCTTC
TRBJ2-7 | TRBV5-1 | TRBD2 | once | CASSSGTSGIHEQYF | TGCGCCAGCAGCTCCGGGACTAGCGGTATTCACGAGCAGTACTTC
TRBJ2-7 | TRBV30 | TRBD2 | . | CAWSLGLAGGSEQYF | TGTGCCTGGAGTTTAGGGCTAGCGGGAGGGTCCGAGCAGTACTTC
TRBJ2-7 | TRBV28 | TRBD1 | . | CASSPQSSTGTYEQYF | TGTGCCAGCAGTCCCCAATCATCGACAGGGACCTACGAGCAGTACTTC
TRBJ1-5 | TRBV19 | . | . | CASSIGRGNQPQHF | TGTGCCAGTAGTATTGGAAGGGGGAATCAGCCCCAGCATTTT
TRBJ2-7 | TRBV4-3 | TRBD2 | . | CASSQGLIGGRGPYEQYF | TGCGCCAGCAGCCAAGGGTTGATTGGCGGGAGGGGACCCTACGAGCAGTACTTC
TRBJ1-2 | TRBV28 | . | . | CASRFVGGLSSHGYTF | TGTGCCAGCAGGTTTGTGGGAGGACTATCCTCGCATGGCTACACCTTC
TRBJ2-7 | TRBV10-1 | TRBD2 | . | CASSLAGAIYEQYF | TGCGCCAGCAGCTTAGCGGGAGCGATCTACGAGCAGTACTTC
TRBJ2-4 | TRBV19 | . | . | CASSISVQRSQYF | TGTGCCAGTAGTATTTCGGTCCAACGGTCTCAGTACTTC
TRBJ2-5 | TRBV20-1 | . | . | CSLLGRETQYF | TGCAGTCTCTTGGGTCGAGAGACCCAGTACTTC
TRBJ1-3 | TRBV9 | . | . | CASNEGYERNTIYF | TGTGCCAGCAACGAAGGATACGAGAGAAACACCATATATTTT